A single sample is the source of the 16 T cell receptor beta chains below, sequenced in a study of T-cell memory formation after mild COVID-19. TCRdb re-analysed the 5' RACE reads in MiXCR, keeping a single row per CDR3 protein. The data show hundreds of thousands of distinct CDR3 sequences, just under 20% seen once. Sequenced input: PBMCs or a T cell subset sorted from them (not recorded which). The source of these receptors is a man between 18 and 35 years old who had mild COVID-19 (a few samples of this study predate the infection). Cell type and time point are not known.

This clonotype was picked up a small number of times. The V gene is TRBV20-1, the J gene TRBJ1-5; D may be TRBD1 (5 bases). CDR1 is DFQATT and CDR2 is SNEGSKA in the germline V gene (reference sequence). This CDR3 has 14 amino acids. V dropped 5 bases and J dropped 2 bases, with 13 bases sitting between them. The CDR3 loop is CSAEPGSGNQPQHF. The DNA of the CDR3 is TGCAGTGCTGAGCCAGGGTCTGGCAATCAGCCCCAGCATTTT.

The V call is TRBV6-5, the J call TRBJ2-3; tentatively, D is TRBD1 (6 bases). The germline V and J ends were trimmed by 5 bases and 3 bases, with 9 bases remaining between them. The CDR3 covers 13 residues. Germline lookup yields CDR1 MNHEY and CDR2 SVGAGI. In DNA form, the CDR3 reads TGTGCCAGCAGTCGACAGGATACAGATACGCAGTATTTT. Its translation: CASSRQDTDTQYF.

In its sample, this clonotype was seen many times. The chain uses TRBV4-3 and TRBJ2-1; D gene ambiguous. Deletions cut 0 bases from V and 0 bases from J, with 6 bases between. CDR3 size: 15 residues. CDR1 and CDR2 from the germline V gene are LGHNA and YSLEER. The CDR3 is CASSQEQSSYNEQFF. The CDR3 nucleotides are TGCGCCAGCAGCCAAGAACAGAGCTCCTACAATGAGCAGTTCTTC.

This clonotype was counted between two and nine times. CDR3 bases: TGTGCCACCAGCAGAGTTTCTACATCCGAGCAGTACGTC. Amino acids: CATSRVSTSEQYV. This rearrangement joins TRBV15 to TRBJ2-7; the D is unclear. Trimming took off 1 base at V and 6 bases at J, with 10 bases between the two ends. This CDR3 is 13 amino acids long. Germline CDR1 LNHNV, CDR2 YYDKDF (reference sequence).

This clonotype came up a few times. The CDR3 protein is CATTQRGERGWSYNEQFF. The CDR3 coding sequence is TGTGCCACCACCCAGAGGGGGGAGCGGGGGTGGTCCTACAATGAGCAGTTCTTC. The genes are TRBV15 and TRBJ2-1; 8 bases are shared with TRBD2. The germline V gene encodes CDR1 LNHNV and CDR2 YYDKDF (reference sequence). After removal of 7 bases from V and 1 base from J, the junction contained 15 bases not matched to a gene. The CDR3 has 18 amino acids.

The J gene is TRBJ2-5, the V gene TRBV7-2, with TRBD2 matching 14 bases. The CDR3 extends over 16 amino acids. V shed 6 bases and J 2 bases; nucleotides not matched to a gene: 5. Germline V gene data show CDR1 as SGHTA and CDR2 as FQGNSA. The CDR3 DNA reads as TGTGCCAGCAGACCGACTAGCGGGGGGGGTCAAGAGACCCAGTACTTC. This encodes CASRPTSGGGQETQYF.

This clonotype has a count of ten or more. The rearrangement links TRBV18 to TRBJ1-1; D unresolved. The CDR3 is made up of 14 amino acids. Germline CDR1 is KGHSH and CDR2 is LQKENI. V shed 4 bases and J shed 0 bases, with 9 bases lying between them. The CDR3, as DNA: TGTGCCAGCTCACTCGACACCCTGAACACTGAAGCTTTCTTT. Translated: CASSLDTLNTEAFF.

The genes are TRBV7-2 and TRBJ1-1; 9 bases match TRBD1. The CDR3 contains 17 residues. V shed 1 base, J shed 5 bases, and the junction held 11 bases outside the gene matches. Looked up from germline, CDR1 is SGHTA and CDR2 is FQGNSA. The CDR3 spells CASSLEMSRDRVTEAFF. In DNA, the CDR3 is TGTGCCAGCAGCTTAGAGATGTCCCGGGACAGGGTAACTGAAGCTTTCTTT.

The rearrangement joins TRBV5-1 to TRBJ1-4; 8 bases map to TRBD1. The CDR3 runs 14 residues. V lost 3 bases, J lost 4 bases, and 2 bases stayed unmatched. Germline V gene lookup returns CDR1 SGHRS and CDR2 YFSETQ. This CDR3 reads CASSSQGDNEKLFF. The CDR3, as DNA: TGCGCCAGCAGCTCACAGGGGGATAATGAAAAACTGTTTTTT.

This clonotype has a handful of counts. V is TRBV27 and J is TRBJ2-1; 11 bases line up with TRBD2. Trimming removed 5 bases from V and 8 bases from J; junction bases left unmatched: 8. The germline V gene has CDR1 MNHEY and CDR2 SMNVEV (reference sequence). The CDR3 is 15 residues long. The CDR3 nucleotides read TGTGCCAGCAGTCTTAGCGGGGGGGCCAGGGATGAGCAGTTCTTC. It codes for CASSLSGGARDEQFF.

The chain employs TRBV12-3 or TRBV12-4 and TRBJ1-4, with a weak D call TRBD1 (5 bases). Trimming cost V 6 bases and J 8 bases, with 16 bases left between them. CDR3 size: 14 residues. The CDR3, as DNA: TGTGCCAGCAGAGACGGACAAGTATTCGAAAAACTGTTTTTT. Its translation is CASRDGQVFEKLFF.

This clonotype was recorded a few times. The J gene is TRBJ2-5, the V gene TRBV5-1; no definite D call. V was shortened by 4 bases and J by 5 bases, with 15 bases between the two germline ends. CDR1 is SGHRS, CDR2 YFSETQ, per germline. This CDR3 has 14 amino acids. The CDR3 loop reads CASSDPRESETQYF. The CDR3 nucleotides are TGCGCCAGCAGCGACCCTCGTGAGAGTGAGACCCAGTACTTC.

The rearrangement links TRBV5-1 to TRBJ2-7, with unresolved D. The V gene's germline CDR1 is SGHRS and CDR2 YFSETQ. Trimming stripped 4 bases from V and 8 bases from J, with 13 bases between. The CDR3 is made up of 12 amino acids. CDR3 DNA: TGCGCCAGCAGCGAGTATGCGGAGAAGCAGTACTTC. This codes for CASSEYAEKQYF.

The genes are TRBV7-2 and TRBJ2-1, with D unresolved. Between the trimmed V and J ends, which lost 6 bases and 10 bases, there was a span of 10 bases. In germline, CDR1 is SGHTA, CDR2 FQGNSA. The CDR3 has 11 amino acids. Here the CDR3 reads CASSIGREQFF. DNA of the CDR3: TGTGCCAGCAGTATCGGGCGCGAGCAGTTCTTC.

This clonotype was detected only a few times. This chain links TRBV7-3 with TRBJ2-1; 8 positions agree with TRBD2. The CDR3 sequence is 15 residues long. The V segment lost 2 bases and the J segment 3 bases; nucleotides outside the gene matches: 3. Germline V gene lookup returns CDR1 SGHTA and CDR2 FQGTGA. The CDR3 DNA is TGTGCCAGCAGCTTAGGCGGGGGGATCTACAATGAGCAGTTCTTC. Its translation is CASSLGGGIYNEQFF.

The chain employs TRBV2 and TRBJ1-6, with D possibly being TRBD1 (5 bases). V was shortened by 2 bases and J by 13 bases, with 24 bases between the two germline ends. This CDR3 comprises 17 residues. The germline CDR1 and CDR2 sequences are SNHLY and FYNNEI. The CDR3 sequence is CASSELVGRDYWHPLHF. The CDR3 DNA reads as TGTGCCAGCAGTGAACTAGTCGGCAGGGACTACTGGCACCCCCTCCACTTT.